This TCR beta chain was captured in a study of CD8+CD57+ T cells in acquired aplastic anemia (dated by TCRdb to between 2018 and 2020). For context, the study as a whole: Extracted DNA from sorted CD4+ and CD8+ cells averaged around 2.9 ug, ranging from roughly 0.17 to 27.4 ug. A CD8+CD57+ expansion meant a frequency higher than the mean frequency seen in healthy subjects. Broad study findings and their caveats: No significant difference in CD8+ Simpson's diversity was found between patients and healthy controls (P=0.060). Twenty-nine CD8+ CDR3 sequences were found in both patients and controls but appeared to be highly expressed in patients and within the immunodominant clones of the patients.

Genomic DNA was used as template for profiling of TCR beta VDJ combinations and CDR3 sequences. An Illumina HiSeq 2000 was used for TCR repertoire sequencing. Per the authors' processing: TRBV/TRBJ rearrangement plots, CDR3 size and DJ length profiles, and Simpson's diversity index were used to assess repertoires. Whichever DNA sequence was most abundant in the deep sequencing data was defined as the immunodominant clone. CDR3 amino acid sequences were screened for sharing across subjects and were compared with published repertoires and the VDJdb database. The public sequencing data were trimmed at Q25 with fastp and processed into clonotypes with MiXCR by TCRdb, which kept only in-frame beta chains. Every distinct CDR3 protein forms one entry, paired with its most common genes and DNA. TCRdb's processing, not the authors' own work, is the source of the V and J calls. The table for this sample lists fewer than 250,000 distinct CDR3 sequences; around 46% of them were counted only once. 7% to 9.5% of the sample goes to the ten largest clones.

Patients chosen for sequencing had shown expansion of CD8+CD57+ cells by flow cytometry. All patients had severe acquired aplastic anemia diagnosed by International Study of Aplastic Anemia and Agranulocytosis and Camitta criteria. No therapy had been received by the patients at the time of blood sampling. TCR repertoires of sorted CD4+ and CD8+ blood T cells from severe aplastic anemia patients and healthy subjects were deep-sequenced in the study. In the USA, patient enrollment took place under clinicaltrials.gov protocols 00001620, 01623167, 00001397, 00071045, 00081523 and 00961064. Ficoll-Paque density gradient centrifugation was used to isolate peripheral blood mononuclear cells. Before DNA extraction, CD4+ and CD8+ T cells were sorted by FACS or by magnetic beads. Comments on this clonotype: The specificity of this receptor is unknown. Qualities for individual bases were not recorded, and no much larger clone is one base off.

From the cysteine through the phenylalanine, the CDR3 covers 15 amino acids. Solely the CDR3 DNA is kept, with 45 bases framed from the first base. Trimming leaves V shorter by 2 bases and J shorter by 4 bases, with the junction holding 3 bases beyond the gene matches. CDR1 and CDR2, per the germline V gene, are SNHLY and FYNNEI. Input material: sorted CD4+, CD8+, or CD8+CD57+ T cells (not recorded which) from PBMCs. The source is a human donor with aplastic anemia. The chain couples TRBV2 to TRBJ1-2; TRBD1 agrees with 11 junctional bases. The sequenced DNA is TGTGCCAGCAGTGAATGGGGACAGGGGGTCTATGGCTACACCTTC. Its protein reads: CASSEWGQGVYGYTF. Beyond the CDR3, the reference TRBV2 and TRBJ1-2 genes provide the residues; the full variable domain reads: EPEVTQTPSHQVTQMGQEVILRCVPISNHLYFYWYRQILGQKVEFLVSFYNNEISEKSEIFDDQFSVERPDGSNFTLKIRSTKLEDSAMYFCASSEWGQGVYGYTFGSGTRLTVV.